This TCR beta chain is from a study of T-cell reconstitution after alpha-beta-depleted transplantation in children. A library of TCRbeta sequences, prepared with unique molecular identifiers, was generated. TCRdb ran MiXCR on the PCR reads and lists one entry per CDR3 protein. The data show hundreds of thousands of distinct CDR3 sequences, roughly 15% seen once. The CDR3 contains 16 residues. V was trimmed by 4 bases and J by 6 bases, leaving 21 bases between them. Germline V lookup: CDR1 MNHEY, CDR2 SMNVEV (reference sequence). The TCR was taken from a human donor who donated a stem cell graft to a child with acute myeloid leukemia. Source: PBMCs from the stem cell graft donor, taken from the stem cell graft. This sequence joins TRBV27 and TRBJ1-2; perhaps TRBD1 as D (6 bases). The CDR3 protein is CASSSWQDRGRDGYTF. The DNA of the CDR3 is TGTGCCAGCAGTTCATGGCAGGACAGAGGAAGGGATGGCTACACCTTC.